This TCR beta chain was documented in a study of T-cell reconstitution after alpha-beta-depleted transplantation in children. Study outcomes and limitations: Several hundred rapidly expanded clones from non-depleted graft cells reportedly supplied alpha-beta T cells about two months post-transplant. Elevated TCRbeta diversity at day 60 was traced, in some patients, to surviving recipient T cells and thymic progenitors.

About this clonotype itself: What it binds is not known.

Unique molecular identifiers tagged the TCRbeta library. Via MiXCR, TCRdb re-called the PCR reads, giving one row per CDR3 protein. The table includes 800,000 to 1,000,000 distinct CDR3 sequences, about 29% detected once. The germline V and J ends were trimmed by 7 bases and 1 base, with 12 bases remaining between them. The germline CDR1 and CDR2 sequences are SGHRS and YFSETQ. This CDR3 has 14 amino acids. The rearrangement uses TRBV5-1 and TRBJ2-1, with a tentative D call TRBD2 (6 bases). The TCR sequence derives from a boy in the first two years of life who had a stem cell transplant for SCID, so the T cells may come from the graft donor. The sample here was PBMCs, mostly from graft donor cells, taken 360 days after TCRalphabeta/CD19-depleted stem cell transplant. This CDR3 is CASRRALSYNEQFF. Here the CDR3 DNA reads TGCGCCAGCCGGAGGGCATTATCCTACAATGAGCAGTTCTTC.